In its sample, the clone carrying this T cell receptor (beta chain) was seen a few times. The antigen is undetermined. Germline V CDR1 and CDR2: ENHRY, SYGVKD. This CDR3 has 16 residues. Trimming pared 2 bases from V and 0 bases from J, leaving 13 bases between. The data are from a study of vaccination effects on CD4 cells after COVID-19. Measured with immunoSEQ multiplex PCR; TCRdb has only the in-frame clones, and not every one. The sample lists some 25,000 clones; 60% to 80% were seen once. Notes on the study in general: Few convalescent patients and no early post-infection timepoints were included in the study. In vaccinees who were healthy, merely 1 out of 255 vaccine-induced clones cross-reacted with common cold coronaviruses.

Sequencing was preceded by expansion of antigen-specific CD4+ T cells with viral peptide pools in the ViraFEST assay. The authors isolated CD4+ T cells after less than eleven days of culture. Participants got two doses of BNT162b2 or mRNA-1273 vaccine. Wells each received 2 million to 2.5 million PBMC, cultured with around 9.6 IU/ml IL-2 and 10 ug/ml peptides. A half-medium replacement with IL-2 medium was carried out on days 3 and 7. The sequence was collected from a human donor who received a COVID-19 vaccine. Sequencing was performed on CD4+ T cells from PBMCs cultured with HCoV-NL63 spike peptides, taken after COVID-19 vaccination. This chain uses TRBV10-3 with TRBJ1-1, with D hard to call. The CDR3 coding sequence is TGTGCCATCAGTGAGGGGGTCCTTCTCATGAACACTGAAGCTTTCTTT. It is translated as CAISEGVLLMNTEAFF.